A selection of T cell receptor beta chains follows, all from one sample in a study of blood T cells in healthy people across ages. TCRdb called the 5' RACE reads again in MiXCR, with one record for every CDR3 protein. The data hold under 1 million distinct CDR3 sequences, with around 43% observed a single time. Input material: blood. The receptors originated from a man aged 60-69 years in good health. Each CDR3 is given with its conserved first and last residue. D genes are given only for firm matches. Some rows mark clone size as missing; the rest say once, few, many or name a class of expanded clone.

NA TRBJ1-2 NA TRBV5-1 CASSLAAGSGYTF TGCGCCAGCAGCTTGGCGGCAGGGAGCGGCTACACCTTC
NA TRBJ1-6 NA TRBV25-1 CASSGLQGNVSPLHF TGTGCCAGCAGTGGACTGCAGGGGAATGTATCACCCCTCCACTTT
NA TRBJ1-1 many TRBV6-5 CASSYSRGTGRRGTEAFF TGTGCCAGCAGTTACTCAAGAGGTACAGGGAGGAGAGGCACTGAAGCTTTCTTT
TRBD1 TRBJ1-2 NA TRBV12-3/TRBV12-4 CASKQGAVHYGYTF TGTGCCAGCAAACAGGGGGCCGTGCACTATGGCTACACCTTC
NA TRBJ1-4 NA TRBV18 CASSPRRGQGEKLFF TGTGCCAGCTCACCGAGAAGAGGGCAAGGCGAAAAACTGTTTTTT
NA TRBJ1-2 NA TRBV11-2 CASSLDITEGWNGYTF TGTGCCAGCAGCTTAGATATAACGGAAGGGTGGAATGGCTACACCTTC
NA TRBJ1-1 NA TRBV7-2 CASGKVGAEAFF TGTGCCAGCGGCAAAGTAGGGGCTGAAGCTTTCTTT
TRBD1 TRBJ2-7 few TRBV29-1 CSVAPGQGLEQYF TGCAGCGTTGCCCCGGGACAGGGGCTCGAGCAGTACTTC
TRBD2 TRBJ2-1 NA TRBV7-2 CASSPNSGTSIFEQFF TGTGCCAGCAGTCCTAATTCCGGGACTAGCATTTTCGAGCAGTTCTTC
NA TRBJ1-6 few TRBV7-9 CASSFGGDHSPLHF TGTGCCAGCAGCTTCGGGGGGGACCATTCACCCCTCCACTTT
NA TRBJ2-1 NA TRBV30 CAWSWGNNEQFF TGTGCCTGGAGTTGGGGAAACAATGAGCAGTTCTTC
NA TRBJ2-5 NA TRBV20-1 CSASQGLYNEQYF TGCAGTGCTAGCCAGGGCCTCTACAATGAGCAGTACTTC
NA TRBJ1-6 few TRBV6-5 CASSRKSSYNSPLHF TGTGCCAGCAGTCGCAAAAGCTCCTATAATTCACCCCTCCACTTT
NA TRBJ2-7 NA TRBV2 CATLVRDAYEQYF TGTGCCACCCTGGTCCGCGACGCGTACGAGCAGTACTTC
NA TRBJ2-7 NA TRBV20-1 CSVETVDTYEQYF TGCAGTGTGGAGACAGTAGACACCTACGAGCAGTACTTC
NA TRBJ2-2 NA TRBV20-1 CSARHPSTGELFF TGCAGTGCTAGACATCCGAGCACCGGGGAGCTGTTTTTT
TRBD2 TRBJ2-1 many TRBV7-2 CASSLSGGSSYNEQFF TGTGCCAGCAGCTTAAGCGGGGGCAGCTCCTACAATGAGCAGTTCTTC
TRBD1 TRBJ1-5 many TRBV20-1 CSARDTGGSNQPQHF TGCAGTGCTAGAGATACAGGGGGCAGCAATCAGCCCCAGCATTTT
NA TRBJ2-7 few TRBV7-2 CASSLVYRANEQYF TGTGCCAGCAGCTTAGTCTACAGGGCCAACGAGCAGTACTTC
TRBD1 TRBJ1-2 NA TRBV11-2 CASSPHRGHYGYTF TGTGCCAGCAGCCCCCACAGGGGACACTATGGCTACACCTTC
NA TRBJ2-5 NA TRBV6-2/TRBV6-3 CASRPPGGREETQYF TGTGCCAGCAGACCTCCCGGGGGGCGCGAGGAGACCCAGTACTTC
NA TRBJ2-1 NA TRBV12-3/TRBV12-4 CASSFSGGGGNEQFF TGTGCCAGCAGTTTCTCGGGGGGCGGGGGCAATGAGCAGTTCTTC
NA TRBJ2-4 few TRBV11-2 CASSLVGGTLAKNIQYF TGTGCCAGCAGCTTAGTGGGAGGAACCTTAGCCAAAAACATTCAGTACTTC